This T cell receptor (beta chain) was captured by sequencing in a study of T-cell reconstitution after alpha-beta-depleted transplantation in children. It was with unique molecular identifiers that the TCRbeta library was prepared. TCRdb redid the calling of the PCR reads with MiXCR, one entry per CDR3 protein. Of some 290,000 distinct CDR3 sequences in the sample, roughly 21% were seen once. Germline V gene sequence: CDR1 SGHRS, CDR2 YFSETQ. The CDR3 has 14 residues. The V and J ends lost 5 bases and 3 bases respectively, with 13 bases between them. V gene TRBV5-1 combines with J gene TRBJ2-3; D not certain. This clonotype was sampled from a male patient aged 10 to 17 who had a stem cell transplant for acute lymphoblastic leukemia, so the T cells may come from the graft donor. Specimen: PBMCs, mostly from graft donor cells, collected 180 days after TCRalphabeta/CD19-depleted stem cell transplant. The CDR3 DNA reads TGCGCCAGCAGTGTGAGGAGAGTTACAGATACGCAGTATTTT. It encodes CASSVRRVTDTQYF. Variable domain in full (rest from reference TRBV5-1 and TRBJ2-3): KAGVTQTPRYLIKTRGQQVTLSCSPISGHRSVSWYQQTPGQGLQFLFEYFSETQRNKGNFPGRFSGRQFSNSRSEMNVSTLELGDSALYLCASSVRRVTDTQYFGPGTRLTVL.